The 22 T cell receptor beta chains presented below share a single source sample, sequenced in a study of blood T cell repertoires in COVID-19. Assay used: immunoSEQ multiplex PCR; TCRdb lists only in-frame clones, some missing. The data contain approximately 290,000 clones, roughly 90% of them singletons. Sequenced: peripheral blood. These receptors originate from an older woman with acute or convalescent COVID-19.

The chain uses TRBV27 and TRBJ2-7, with a weak D call TRBD2 (5 bases). The CDR3 loop spans 15 amino acids. Looked up from germline, CDR1 is MNHEY and CDR2 is SMNVEV (reference sequence). Deletions cut 4 bases from V and 4 bases from J, with 17 bases between. CDR3 DNA sequence: TGTGCCAGCAGTTCTGAGAGGGAGTTTATATACGAGCAGTACTTC. Residues: CASSSEREFIYEQYF.

The chain carries TRBV27 and TRBJ2-1; D not certain. Germline assignment: CDR1 MNHEY and CDR2 SMNVEV (reference sequence). V was cut by 6 bases and J by 5 bases, with 17 bases left in between. CDR3 length: 15 amino acids. The CDR3 bases are TGTGCCAGCAGCTCCCCCCTGGCGGTCGACAATGAGCAGTTCTTC. Its translation: CASSSPLAVDNEQFF.

This chain joins TRBV18 and TRBJ1-5, with 12 bases fitting TRBD1. This CDR3 has 16 amino acids. The germline gives CDR1 KGHSH, CDR2 LQKENI. The V and J ends lost 1 base and 6 bases, in that order; junction bases with no gene match: 4. In nucleotides, the CDR3 is TGTGCCAGCTCACCACAGGGACAGGGGGCTGGTCAGCCCCAGCATTTT. It yields the protein CASSPQGQGAGQPQHF.

The gene calls are TRBV10-3 and TRBJ1-1; a possible D gene is TRBD1 (6 bases). Germline assignment: CDR1 ENHRY and CDR2 SYGVKD. The ends were cut back, 2 bases at V and 4 bases at J, with 14 bases in the middle. This CDR3 region has 15 residues. The CDR3 region has the DNA TGTGCCATCAGTGAGCACAGGGTCCGAGGCACTGAAGCTTTCTTT. Translation: CAISEHRVRGTEAFF.

The genes are TRBV7-2 and TRBJ1-1; D is unresolved. Trimming removed 5 bases from V and 0 bases from J, with 16 bases in between. Germline CDR1 and CDR2: SGHTA and FQGNSA. CDR3 length: 16 residues. The CDR3 protein is CASSLAPYGMNTEAFF. The CDR3 region has the DNA TGTGCCAGCAGCCTGGCCCCATATGGTATGAACACTGAAGCTTTCTTT.

The chain links TRBV28 to TRBJ2-5, with TRBD2 matching over 10 bases. From germline, CDR1 is MDHEN and CDR2 SYDVKM. The CDR3 contains 16 residues. Trimming cost V 5 bases and J 5 bases; bases outside gene matches: 11. In DNA form, the CDR3 reads TGTGCCAGCAGTCCAAGGACTAGCGGTTTTAGGGAGACCCAGTACTTC. Amino acid sequence: CASSPRTSGFRETQYF.

This clone was detected only once. V usage is TRBV27 and J usage is TRBJ1-6, with TRBD1 matching 10 bases. The CDR3 sequence is 18 residues long. In germline, CDR1 is MNHEY, CDR2 SMNVEV (reference sequence). The V segment lost 6 bases and the J segment 6 bases; nucleotides outside the gene matches: 14. The CDR3 sequence is CASRQGQGRGLGNSPLHF. The CDR3 DNA sequence: TGTGCCAGCAGGCAGGGACAGGGGAGAGGTTTAGGTAATTCACCCCTCCACTTT.

The chain couples TRBV7-9 to TRBJ1-2; 7 bases agree with TRBD1. The V segment lost 4 bases and the J segment 4 bases; nucleotides outside the gene matches: 12. CDR1 SEHNR and CDR2 FQNEAQ come from the germline V gene (reference sequence). This CDR3 comprises 16 residues. CDR3 loop: CASSSMTDRDPYGYTF. The CDR3 region has the DNA TGTGCCAGCAGCTCAATGACCGACAGGGACCCCTATGGCTACACCTTC.

The V call is TRBV7-8, the J call TRBJ2-1, with 8 bases lining up with TRBD2. The trim removed 5 bases at V and 10 bases at J, leaving 10 bases unmatched. Germline CDR1 reads SGHVS; CDR2 reads FQNEAQ. This CDR3 has 14 residues. The CDR3 spells CASSPTLGLEEQFF. CDR3 sequence (DNA): TGTGCCAGCAGCCCCACCCTGGGACTAGAGGAGCAGTTCTTC.

This chain links TRBV18 with TRBJ1-5, with D unclear. This CDR3 spans 14 amino acids. Trimming took off 6 bases at V and 5 bases at J, with 14 bases between the two ends. The germline gives CDR1 KGHSH, CDR2 LQKENI. The CDR3 sequence is CASSGEIGYQPQHF. Here the CDR3 DNA reads TGTGCCAGCTCTGGGGAGATAGGCTATCAGCCCCAGCATTTT.

The genes are TRBV10-3 and TRBJ1-1, with D possibly matching TRBD1 (5 bases). CDR1 ENHRY and CDR2 SYGVKD come from the germline V gene. V lost 5 bases and J lost 0, with 10 bases in between. The CDR3 is 14 amino acids. The CDR3 bases are TGTGCCATCAGTTCGGGACTGATGAACACTGAAGCTTTCTTT. Translated, it gives CAISSGLMNTEAFF.

J is TRBJ2-3 and V is TRBV3-1 (or the pseudogene TRBV3-2); 11 bases agree with TRBD2. J lost 2 bases, V lost 6 bases, and 7 bases had no gene match. The CDR3 is 16 amino acids. CDR1 and CDR2 from the germline V gene are LGHDT and YNNKEL (reference sequence). The CDR3 loop is CASSPIAGGPTDTQYF. The CDR3 DNA follows: TGTGCCAGCAGTCCCATAGCGGGGGGGCCCACAGATACGCAGTATTTT.

This clone was seen only once. The J gene is TRBJ2-2, the V gene TRBV19; 11 bases are shared with TRBD2. Germline V gives CDR1 LNHDA, CDR2 SQIVND (reference sequence). Unmatched junction bases numbered 3, after V lost 4 bases and J lost 5 bases. There are 15 residues in the CDR3. The CDR3 region has the DNA TGTGCCAGTAGTAAACTAGCGGGGGAGACCGGGGAGCTGTTTTTT. Encoded protein: CASSKLAGETGELFF.

V is TRBV7-2 and J is TRBJ2-7; a possible D gene is TRBD1 (5 bases). This CDR3 region has 11 residues. Trimming took off 4 bases at V and 9 bases at J, with 10 bases between the two ends. Germline values: CDR1 SGHTA, CDR2 FQGNSA. The chain's CDR3 is CASSSLGAQYF. CDR3 sequence (DNA): TGTGCCAGCAGCTCATTAGGGGCGCAGTACTTC.

The chain employs TRBV5-5 and TRBJ1-3; TRBD1 matches 9 bases. V shed 0 bases, J shed 4 bases, and the junction held 2 bases outside the gene matches. Germline CDR1 is SGHKS and CDR2 is YYEKEE (reference sequence). The CDR3 sequence is 15 residues long. The CDR3 loop is CASSLADRGGNTIYF. Written as DNA, the CDR3 is TGTGCCAGCAGCTTGGCCGACAGGGGGGGAAACACCATATATTTT.

This chain connects TRBV7-2 to TRBJ1-6, with D perhaps matching TRBD1 (5 bases). Trimming took off 5 bases at V and 0 bases at J, with 11 bases between the two ends. Germline CDR1 SGHTA, CDR2 FQGNSA. The CDR3 loop spans 16 amino acids. CDR3 nucleotide sequence: TGTGCCAGCAGCCCGAGACAGCCCTCCTATAATTCACCCCTCCACTTT. It is translated as CASSPRQPSYNSPLHF.

The chain combines TRBV7-8 with TRBJ1-3; D possibly corresponds to TRBD1 (5 bases). Trimming pared 3 bases from V and 0 bases from J, leaving 6 bases between. CDR3 length: 14 residues. The V gene's germline CDR1 is SGHVS and CDR2 FQNEAQ. The CDR3 region is CASSLTVSGNTIYF. The CDR3 nucleotides are TGTGCCAGCAGCTTGACAGTCTCTGGAAACACCATATATTTT.

This chain joins TRBV29-1 and TRBJ1-1; D possibly corresponds to TRBD1 (5 bases). With 6 bases removed from V and 0 bases from J, the gap between germline ends came to 11 bases. Germline V CDR1 and CDR2: SQVTM, ANQGSEA. The CDR3 loop spans 13 amino acids. CDR3 residues: CSVVQGVNTEAFF. CDR3 DNA: TGCAGCGTAGTTCAGGGTGTGAACACTGAAGCTTTCTTT.

The gene calls are TRBV11-3 and TRBJ2-1, with D maybe TRBD2 (6 bases). V lost 5 bases, J lost 0 bases, and 14 bases lay in between. CDR1 is SGHNT and CDR2 is YENEEA in the germline V gene. The CDR3 runs 16 residues. The CDR3 region is CASSPNRGSSYNEQFF. CDR3 in DNA: TGTGCCAGCAGCCCCAATCGGGGGAGCTCCTACAATGAGCAGTTCTTC.

V usage is TRBV2 and J usage is TRBJ2-2; no clear D. CDR1 is SNHLY and CDR2 is FYNNEI in the germline V gene. Trimming took off 0 bases at V and 3 bases at J, with 11 bases between the two ends. The CDR3 loop spans 16 amino acids. CDR3 in amino acids: CASSEAAELDTGELFF. The CDR3 DNA reads as TGTGCCAGCAGTGAAGCGGCAGAGCTAGACACCGGGGAGCTGTTTTTT.

J is TRBJ2-1 and V is TRBV19; a weak D match, TRBD1 (6 bases). CDR1 is LNHDA, CDR2 SQIVND, per germline (reference sequence). Trimming took 4 bases from V and 4 from J, leaving 23 bases between them. This CDR3 spans 18 amino acids. CDR3 DNA: TGTGCCAGTAGTAATCCCACAGGGATCCCTCTCGCTTACAATGAGCAGTTCTTC. Translation: CASSNPTGIPLAYNEQFF.

This chain connects TRBV28 to TRBJ2-7, with 8 bases that match TRBD1. V lost 4 bases to trimming and J lost 0 bases; unmatched junction nucleotides: 11. Germline V gives CDR1 MDHEN, CDR2 SYDVKM. The CDR3 contains 17 residues. CDR3 nucleotides: TGTGCCAGCAGTTCCCCCCCAGGGACAGGAAGCTCCTACGAGCAGTACTTC. It is translated as CASSSPPGTGSSYEQYF.